Described below is a single T cell receptor (beta chain) sequence and its context. In germline, CDR1 is MNHNS, CDR2 SASEGT. The CDR3 runs to 15 residues. Each TCR library used 3500 ng of total RNA. Reprocessing the 5' RACE reads, TCRdb reports a single entry for every CDR3 protein and omits DNA. The sample includes around 380,000 distinct CDR3 sequences. The data stem from a study of monozygotic twins with inflammatory bowel disease. The chain joins TRBV6-1 to TRBJ1-5; TCRdb selects TRBD1, and the lack of DNA leaves this call unchecked. The receptor was derived from a human donor with ulcerative colitis or Crohn's disease, or a healthy co-twin of an affected twin (not recorded which). What was sequenced was blood. The CDR3 sequence is CASSRQGLGNQPQHF.